These 7 T cell receptor beta chains share one sample of origin, sequenced in a study of Graves' ophthalmopathy and Graves' hyperthyroidism. RNA served as the template for amplifying TCR beta CDR3 regions. HTBI primers served in a first-round RT-PCR, which a second-round multiplex PCR followed. Each CDR3 protein gets one entry after TCRdb re-called the multiplex PCR reads with MiXCR. The sample shows about 620,000 distinct CDR3 sequences, roughly 20% of them seen only once. Sequencing used peripheral blood. These receptors were taken from a woman younger than 30 with stable Graves' hyperthyroidism. Some clones in this sample may be carry-over from other donors' samples.

There are many counts of this clonotype. This chain's CDR3 is CASSVTQKKETQYF. The CDR3 region has the DNA TGTGCCAGTAGTGTAACTCAGAAAAAGGAGACCCAGTACTTC. V usage is TRBV19 and J usage is TRBJ2-5; D remains ambiguous. This CDR3 spans 14 amino acids. CDR1 and CDR2 (germline): LNHDA, SQIVND (reference sequence). V was shortened by 5 bases and J by 5 bases, with 15 bases between the two germline ends.

This clonotype has a handful of counts. The chain employs TRBV11-2 and TRBJ1-2; TRBD1 is a possible D gene (5 bases). Germline V gene lookup returns CDR1 SGHAT and CDR2 FQNNGV. CDR3 length: 16 amino acids. V was clipped by 4 bases and J by 5 bases, with 20 bases between them. The CDR3 sequence: CASSSSSRRGGYGYTF. The CDR3 DNA is TGTGCCAGCAGCTCAAGCTCAAGGAGGGGCGGTTATGGCTACACCTTC.

This clonotype was observed at least ten times. CDR3 loop: CASRGGLAGPEYQETQYF. The CDR3 nucleotides are TGTGCCAGCAGAGGGGGACTAGCGGGCCCAGAGTACCAAGAGACCCAGTACTTC. This chain uses TRBV12-3 or TRBV12-4 with TRBJ2-5; 12 nucleotides match TRBD2. The V and J ends lost 6 bases and 0 bases, in that order; junction bases with no gene match: 11. The CDR3 spans 18 residues.

This clonotype was counted ten times or more. V gene TRBV25-1 combines with J gene TRBJ1-2; 7 bases agree with TRBD1. CDR1 and CDR2 from the germline V gene are MGHDK and SYGVNS. The CDR3 is made up of 16 amino acids. After removal of 3 bases from V and 0 bases from J, the junction contained 7 bases not matched to a gene. CDR3 residues: CASSDPRQGPNYGYTF. The DNA for the CDR3 is TGTGCCAGCAGTGACCCAAGACAGGGCCCTAACTATGGCTACACCTTC.

This clonotype was counted ten times or more. The gene calls are TRBV12-3 or TRBV12-4 and TRBJ1-2; 7 nucleotides align to TRBD1. V gave up 7 bases and J gave up 7 bases; unmatched junction bases: 6. The CDR3 loop spans 12 amino acids. CDR3 nucleotide sequence: TGTGCCAGCAACACAGGGGTGGGTGGCTACACCTTC. Encoded protein: CASNTGVGGYTF.

This clonotype was observed at least ten times. V gene TRBV2 combines with J gene TRBJ2-7; D unclear. The CDR3 totals 12 residues. The V gene lost 7 bases and the J gene lost 5 bases, with 12 bases spanning the gap. The germline CDR1 and CDR2 sequences are SNHLY and FYNNEI. Written as DNA, the CDR3 is TGTGCCAGCATTCAAGGCGGCCACGAGCAGTACTTC. Protein sequence: CASIQGGHEQYF.

This clonotype has a count of ten or more. As DNA, the CDR3 is TGTGCCAGCAGTTTATCTCCGACAGGGGTGGTTACACCCCTCCACTTT. It translates to CASSLSPTGVVTPLHF. The chain uses TRBV27 and TRBJ1-6; 8 bases map to TRBD1. The length of the CDR3 is 16 residues. From germline, CDR1 is MNHEY and CDR2 SMNVEV (reference sequence). J gave up 11 bases and V 0 bases, and 9 bases lay outside the gene matches.